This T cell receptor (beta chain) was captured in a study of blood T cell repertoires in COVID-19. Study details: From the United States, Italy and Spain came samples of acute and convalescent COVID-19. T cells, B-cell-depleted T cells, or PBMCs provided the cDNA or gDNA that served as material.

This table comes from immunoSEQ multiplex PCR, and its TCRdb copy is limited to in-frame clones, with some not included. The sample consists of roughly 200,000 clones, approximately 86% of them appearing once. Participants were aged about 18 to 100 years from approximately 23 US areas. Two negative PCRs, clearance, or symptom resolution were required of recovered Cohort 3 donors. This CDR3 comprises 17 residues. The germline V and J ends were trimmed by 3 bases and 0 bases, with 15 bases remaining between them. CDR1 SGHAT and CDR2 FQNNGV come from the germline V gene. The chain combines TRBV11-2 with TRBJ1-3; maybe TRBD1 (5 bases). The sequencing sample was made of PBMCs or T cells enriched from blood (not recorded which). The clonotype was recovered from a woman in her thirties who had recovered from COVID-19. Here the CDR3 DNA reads TGTGCCAGCAGCTTGAAATTGCGGGACTTCTCTGGAAACACCATATATTTT. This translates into CASSLKLRDFSGNTIYF.